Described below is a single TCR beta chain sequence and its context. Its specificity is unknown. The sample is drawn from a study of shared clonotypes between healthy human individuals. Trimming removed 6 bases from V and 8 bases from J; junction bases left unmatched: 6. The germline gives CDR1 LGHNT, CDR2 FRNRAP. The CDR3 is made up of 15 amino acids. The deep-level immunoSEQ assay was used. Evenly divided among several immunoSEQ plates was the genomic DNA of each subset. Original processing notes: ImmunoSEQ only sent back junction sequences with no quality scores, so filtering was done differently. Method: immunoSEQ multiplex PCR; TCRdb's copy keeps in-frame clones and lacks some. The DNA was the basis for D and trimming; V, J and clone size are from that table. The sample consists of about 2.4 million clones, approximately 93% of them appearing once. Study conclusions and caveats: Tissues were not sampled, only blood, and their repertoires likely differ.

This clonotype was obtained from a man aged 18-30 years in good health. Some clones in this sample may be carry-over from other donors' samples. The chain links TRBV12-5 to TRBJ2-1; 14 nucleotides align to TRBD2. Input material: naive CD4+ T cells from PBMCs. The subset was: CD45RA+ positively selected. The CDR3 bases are TGTGCTAGTGGCAAGGGACTAGCGGGAGCTGATGAGCAGTTCTTC. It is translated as CASGKGLAGADEQFF.